The 10 T cell receptor beta chains listed next were all sequenced from one sample in a study of cytomegalovirus exposure and HLA in healthy donors. PCR primers comprised 60 Vbeta and 13 Jbeta primers. Sequencing was performed with immunoSEQ multiplex PCR; in TCRdb, only in-frame clones are kept and a portion is missing. Of 110,000 or so clones in the sample, 81% were seen once. Specimen: PBMCs. These receptors came from a woman aged 40 to 50 in good health and CMV-seronegative.

The chain recombines TRBV18 with TRBJ2-7; tentatively, D is TRBD2 (6 bases). The CDR3 loop spans 14 amino acids. Trimming pared 0 bases from V and 2 bases from J, leaving 8 bases between. In germline, CDR1 is KGHSH, CDR2 LQKENI. The CDR3 sequence: CASSPPGLPYEQYF. Here the CDR3 DNA reads TGTGCCAGCTCACCACCGGGACTGCCCTACGAGCAGTACTTC.

The chain combines TRBV7-9 with TRBJ1-1, with D possibly TRBD1 on 5 matching bases. Germline V gene data show CDR1 as SEHNR and CDR2 as FQNEAQ (reference sequence). Trimming took off 4 bases at V and 1 base at J, with 10 bases between the two ends. This CDR3 is 14 amino acids long. This chain's CDR3 is CASSSMGGNTEAFF. The CDR3 coding sequence is TGTGCCAGCAGCTCTATGGGGGGGAACACTGAAGCTTTCTTT. The whole variable domain, remainder taken from reference TRBV7-9 and TRBJ1-1, is DTGVSQNPRHKITKRGQNVTFRCDPISEHNRLYWYRQTLGQGPEFLTYFQNEAQLEKSRLLSDRFSAERPKGSFSTLEIQRTEQGDSAMYLCASSSMGGNTEAFFGQGTRLTVV.

V usage is TRBV6-5 and J usage is TRBJ1-6, with 7 positions matching TRBD1. The CDR3 is 14 amino acids. V gave up 7 bases and J gave up 10 bases; unmatched junction bases: 10. Germline V gives CDR1 MNHEY, CDR2 SVGAGI. As DNA, the CDR3 is TGTGCCAGCACCAGACAGGGTGGCGGGTCACCCCTCCACTTT. This codes for CASTRQGGGSPLHF.

The genes are TRBV11-2 and TRBJ1-1; D not resolved. The V end lost 5 bases, the J end lost 1 base, and 11 bases lay between the germline ends. Germline V gene lookup returns CDR1 SGHAT and CDR2 FQNNGV. This CDR3 spans 14 amino acids. The CDR3 loop reads CASSPRAANTEAFF. The CDR3 nucleotides are TGTGCCAGCAGCCCCCGAGCGGCGAACACTGAAGCTTTCTTT.

This clone is a singleton in its sample. The chain employs TRBV18 and TRBJ2-7; 13 nucleotides match TRBD2. Germline CDR1 reads KGHSH; CDR2 reads LQKENI. This CDR3 is 16 amino acids long. Trimming cost V 6 bases and J 0 bases; bases outside gene matches: 5. CDR3: CASSGTSGVNSYEQYF. The CDR3 DNA reads TGTGCCAGCTCCGGGACTAGCGGGGTTAACTCCTACGAGCAGTACTTC.

The J gene is TRBJ2-3, the V gene TRBV5-5; TRBD1 agrees at 7 bases. In germline, CDR1 is SGHKS, CDR2 YYEKEE (reference sequence). The trim removed 4 bases at V and 2 bases at J, leaving 10 bases unmatched. The CDR3 is made up of 16 amino acids. The CDR3 region is CASSPQWTGSTDTQYF. CDR3 nucleotide sequence: TGTGCCAGCAGCCCACAATGGACAGGCTCCACAGATACGCAGTATTTT.

The rearrangement joins TRBV5-1 to TRBJ1-6, with D possibly TRBD1 on 6 matching bases. The CDR3 runs 17 residues. The germline V gene has CDR1 SGHRS and CDR2 YFSETQ. Trimming removed 4 bases from V and 0 bases from J, with 14 bases in between. CDR3 bases: TGCGCCAGCAGCCCTGGTAGGGGGAACTCCTATAATTCACCCCTCCACTTT. As protein: CASSPGRGNSYNSPLHF. Drawing the rest from reference TRBV5-1 and TRBJ1-6, the complete variable domain is KAGVTQTPRYLIKTRGQQVTLSCSPISGHRSVSWYQQTPGQGLQFLFEYFSETQRNKGNFPGRFSGRQFSNSRSEMNVSTLELGDSALYLCASSPGRGNSYNSPLHFGNGTRLTVT.

This clone was recorded once. The rearrangement links TRBV6-1 to TRBJ2-3, with 8 bases lining up with TRBD2. Unmatched junction bases numbered 9, after V lost 7 bases and J lost 3 bases. Per the germline V gene, CDR1 is MNHNS and CDR2 is SASEGT. This CDR3 is built from 15 residues. CDR3 amino acids: CASNRNGGATDTQYF. The CDR3 DNA is TGTGCCAGCAATCGGAACGGGGGGGCGACAGATACGCAGTATTTT.

This sequence joins TRBV5-1 and TRBJ1-6; TRBD1 aligns across 8 bases. This CDR3 has 15 amino acids. The germline V gene encodes CDR1 SGHRS and CDR2 YFSETQ. With 4 bases clipped from V and 8 bases from J, the junction kept 8 bases outside the gene matches. Here the CDR3 reads CASSEAGGYDSPLHF. CDR3 in DNA: TGCGCCAGCAGCGAAGCAGGGGGCTACGATTCACCCCTCCACTTT.

This clone appeared a few times. The genes are TRBV10-3 and TRBJ2-7, with 7 nucleotides matching TRBD1. Germline trimming cut 6 bases from V and 1 base from J; bases unmatched to any gene: 6. Germline CDR1 reads ENHRY; CDR2 reads SYGVKD. This CDR3 spans 14 amino acids. The CDR3 is CAIRETGQSYEQYF. In DNA form, the CDR3 reads TGTGCCATCAGGGAGACGGGACAGTCCTACGAGCAGTACTTC.